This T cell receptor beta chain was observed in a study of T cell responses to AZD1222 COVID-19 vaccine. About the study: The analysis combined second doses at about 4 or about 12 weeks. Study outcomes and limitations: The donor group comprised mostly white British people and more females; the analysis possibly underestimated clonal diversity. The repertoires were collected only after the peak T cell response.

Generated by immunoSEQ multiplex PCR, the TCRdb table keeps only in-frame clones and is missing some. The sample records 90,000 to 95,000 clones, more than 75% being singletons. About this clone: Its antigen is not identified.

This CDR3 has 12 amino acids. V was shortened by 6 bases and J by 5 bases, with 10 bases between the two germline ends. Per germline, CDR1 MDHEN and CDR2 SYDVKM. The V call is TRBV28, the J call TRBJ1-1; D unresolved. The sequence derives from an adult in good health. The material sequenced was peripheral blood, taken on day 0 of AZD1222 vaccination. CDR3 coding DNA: TGTGCCAGCAGCCTTGAAGCGACTGAAGCTTTCTTT. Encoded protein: CASSLEATEAFF. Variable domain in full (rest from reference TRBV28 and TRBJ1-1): DVKVTQSSRYLVKRTGEKVFLECVQDMDHENMFWYRQDPGLGLRLIYFSYDVKMKEKGDIPEGYSVSREKKERFSLILESASTNQTSMYLCASSLEATEAFFGQGTRLTVV.